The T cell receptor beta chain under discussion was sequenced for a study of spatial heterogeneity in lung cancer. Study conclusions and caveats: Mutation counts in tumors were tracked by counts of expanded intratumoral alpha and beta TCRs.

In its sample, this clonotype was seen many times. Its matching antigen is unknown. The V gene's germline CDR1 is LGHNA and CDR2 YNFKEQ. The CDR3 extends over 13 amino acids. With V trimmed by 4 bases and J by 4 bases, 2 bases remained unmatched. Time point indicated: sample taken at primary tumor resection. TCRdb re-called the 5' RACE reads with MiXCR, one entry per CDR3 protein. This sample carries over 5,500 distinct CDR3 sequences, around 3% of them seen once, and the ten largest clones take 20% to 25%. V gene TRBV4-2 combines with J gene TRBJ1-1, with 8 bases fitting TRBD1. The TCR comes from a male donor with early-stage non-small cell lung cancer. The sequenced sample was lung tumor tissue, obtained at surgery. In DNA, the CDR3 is TGTGCCAGCAGCCTTACAGGGGGCACTGAAGCTTTCTTT. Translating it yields CASSLTGGTEAFF.